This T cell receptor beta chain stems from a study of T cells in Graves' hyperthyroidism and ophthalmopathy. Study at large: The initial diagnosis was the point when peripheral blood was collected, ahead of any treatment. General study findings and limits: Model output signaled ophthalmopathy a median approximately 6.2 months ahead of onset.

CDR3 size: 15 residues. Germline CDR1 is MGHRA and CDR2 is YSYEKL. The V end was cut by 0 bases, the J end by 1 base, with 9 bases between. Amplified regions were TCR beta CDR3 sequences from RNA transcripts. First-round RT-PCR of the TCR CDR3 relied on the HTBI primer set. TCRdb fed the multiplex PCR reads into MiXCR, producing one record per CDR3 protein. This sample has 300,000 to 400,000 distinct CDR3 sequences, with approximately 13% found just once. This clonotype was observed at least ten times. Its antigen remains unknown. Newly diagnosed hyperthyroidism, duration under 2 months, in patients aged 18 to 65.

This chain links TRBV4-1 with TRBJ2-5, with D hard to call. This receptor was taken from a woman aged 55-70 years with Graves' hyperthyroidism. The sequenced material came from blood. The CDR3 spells CASSQEAVAQETQYF. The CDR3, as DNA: TGCGCCAGCAGCCAAGAGGCGGTAGCCCAAGAGACCCAGTACTTC.